This T cell receptor (beta chain) was recovered during a study of cytomegalovirus exposure and HLA in healthy donors. Study-level information: For the 300 to 400 genotyped donors, 65% to 90% fell within the Caucasian-associated ancestry cluster.

This CDR3 has 17 amino acids. Germline CDR1 and CDR2: SGHRS and YFSETQ. Trimming removed 4 bases from V and 4 bases from J; junction bases left unmatched: 11. 13 Jbeta primers and 60 Vbeta primers were used for the PCR. Sequencing used immunoSEQ multiplex PCR; TCRdb keeps in-frame clones, though not all of them. The data hold some 150,000 clones, with approximately 80% observed a single time. The receptor comes from a man aged 25 to 40 in good health and CMV-seropositive. V and J are TRBV5-1 and TRBJ2-1; 10 bases match TRBD2. The sample taken for sequencing was PBMCs. CDR3 protein: CASSKGLANTPYNEQFF. DNA of the CDR3: TGCGCCAGCAGCAAGGGACTAGCGAATACGCCTTACAATGAGCAGTTCTTC.